This is a list of T cell receptor beta chains from one sample in a study of T-cell memory formation after mild COVID-19. A single record per CDR3 protein comes from TCRdb applying MiXCR to the 5' RACE reads. The table shows approximately 500,000 distinct CDR3 sequences, with 25% occurring only once. Input material: PBMCs or a T cell subset sorted from them (not recorded which). All receptors derive from an adult woman who had mild COVID-19 (a few samples of this study predate the infection). Cell type and time point are not known. Each CDR3 is given with its conserved first and last residue. D genes are given only for firm matches. Clone size is stated in some rows and not others, as once, few, many or a class when expanded.

CDR3aa: CASSLDRGLYNEQFF; CDR3nt: TGCGCCAGCAGCTTGGATCGGGGGCTCTACAATGAGCAGTTCTTC; d_gene: -; v_gene: TRBV5-1; abundance: -; j_gene: TRBJ2-1
CDR3aa: CAWSRWRNTEAFF; CDR3nt: TGTGCCTGGAGTCGGTGGAGGAACACTGAAGCTTTCTTT; d_gene: -; v_gene: TRBV30; abundance: -; j_gene: TRBJ1-1
CDR3aa: CATSRGWGTGASPLHF; CDR3nt: TGTGCCACCAGCAGAGGTTGGGGGACAGGGGCTTCACCCCTCCACTTT; d_gene: TRBD1; v_gene: TRBV15; abundance: -; j_gene: TRBJ1-6
CDR3aa: CASRSGTGVTEAFF; CDR3nt: TGCGCCAGCAGGTCGGGGACAGGGGTTACTGAAGCTTTCTTT; d_gene: TRBD1; v_gene: TRBV5-1; abundance: few; j_gene: TRBJ1-1
CDR3aa: CATSDTTVANYGYTF; CDR3nt: TGTGCCACCAGTGACACTACGGTTGCTAACTATGGCTACACCTTC; d_gene: -; v_gene: TRBV24-1; abundance: few; j_gene: TRBJ1-2
CDR3aa: CSAREPTGVNEQFF; CDR3nt: TGCAGTGCTAGAGAACCTACGGGGGTCAATGAGCAGTTCTTC; d_gene: -; v_gene: TRBV20-1; abundance: -; j_gene: TRBJ2-1
CDR3aa: CASSRSGIDGGTQYF; CDR3nt: TGTGCCAGCAGCAGAAGCGGGATAGATGGAGGTACGCAGTATTTT; d_gene: TRBD2; v_gene: TRBV7-2; abundance: -; j_gene: TRBJ2-3
CDR3aa: CAINDRKDASTDTQYF; CDR3nt: TGTGCCATCAACGACAGAAAAGACGCTAGCACAGATACGCAGTATTTT; d_gene: -; v_gene: TRBV10-3; abundance: -; j_gene: TRBJ2-3
CDR3aa: CASSGHSQGYISYEQYF; CDR3nt: TGTGCCAGCAGCGGACACTCACAGGGTTATATCTCCTACGAGCAGTACTTC; d_gene: -; v_gene: TRBV14; abundance: few; j_gene: TRBJ2-7
CDR3aa: CASSLAWTDTQYF; CDR3nt: TGTGCCAGCAGCTTAGCCTGGACAGATACGCAGTATTTT; d_gene: -; v_gene: TRBV7-2; abundance: few; j_gene: TRBJ2-3
CDR3aa: CASGTAGGWQETQYF; CDR3nt: TGTGCCAGCGGGACAGCGGGGGGGTGGCAAGAGACCCAGTACTTC; d_gene: TRBD2; v_gene: TRBV12-3/TRBV12-4; abundance: many; j_gene: TRBJ2-5
CDR3aa: CSGTDMGYEQYF; CDR3nt: TGCAGCGGGACGGACATGGGGTACGAGCAGTACTTC; d_gene: -; v_gene: TRBV29-1; abundance: -; j_gene: TRBJ2-7
CDR3aa: CSASTSDSYEQYF; CDR3nt: TGCAGTGCTAGCACTAGCGACTCCTACGAGCAGTACTTC; d_gene: TRBD2; v_gene: TRBV20-1; abundance: -; j_gene: TRBJ2-7
CDR3aa: CASSFAGTSLSYNEQFF; CDR3nt: TGTGCCAGCAGTTTCGCCGGGACTAGCCTCTCCTACAATGAGCAGTTCTTC; d_gene: TRBD2; v_gene: TRBV12-3/TRBV12-4; abundance: -; j_gene: TRBJ2-1
CDR3aa: CASSLAGGWGTESDTQYF; CDR3nt: TGCGCCAGCAGCTTGGCGGGAGGTTGGGGGACCGAGAGTGATACGCAGTATTTT; d_gene: TRBD2; v_gene: TRBV5-1; abundance: -; j_gene: TRBJ2-3
CDR3aa: CASSLQKNTEAFF; CDR3nt: TGCGCCAGCAGCCTACAGAAGAACACTGAAGCTTTCTTT; d_gene: -; v_gene: TRBV5-1; abundance: -; j_gene: TRBJ1-1
CDR3aa: CASSQTDSSYNEQFF; CDR3nt: TGCGCCAGCAGCCAAACAGACAGCTCCTACAATGAGCAGTTCTTC; d_gene: -; v_gene: TRBV4-1; abundance: few; j_gene: TRBJ2-1
CDR3aa: CAWSVGRDTGELFF; CDR3nt: TGTGCCTGGAGTGTAGGGAGGGACACCGGGGAGCTGTTTTTT; d_gene: TRBD2; v_gene: TRBV30; abundance: -; j_gene: TRBJ2-2
CDR3aa: CASSQRNEYDEQFF; CDR3nt: TGTGCCAGCAGCCAGAGGAATGAGTACGATGAGCAGTTCTTC; d_gene: -; v_gene: TRBV14; abundance: few; j_gene: TRBJ2-1
CDR3aa: CASEGGTGWTGANVLTF; CDR3nt: TGCGCCAGCGAGGGCGGGACAGGCTGGACTGGGGCCAACGTCCTGACTTTC; d_gene: TRBD1; v_gene: TRBV5-1; abundance: -; j_gene: TRBJ2-6
CDR3aa: CSVERDRANYGYTF; CDR3nt: TGCAGCGTTGAAAGGGACAGGGCTAACTATGGCTACACCTTC; d_gene: TRBD1; v_gene: TRBV29-1; abundance: -; j_gene: TRBJ1-2
CDR3aa: CASSQGRGIYEQYF; CDR3nt: TGTGCCAGCAGCCAAGGTCGCGGAATCTACGAGCAGTACTTC; d_gene: -; v_gene: TRBV14; abundance: -; j_gene: TRBJ2-7
CDR3aa: CASSRKGTSGGTSTDTQYF; CDR3nt: TGTGCCAGCAGCCGAAAGGGGACTAGCGGGGGGACTAGCACAGATACGCAGTATTTT; d_gene: TRBD2; v_gene: TRBV7-2; abundance: -; j_gene: TRBJ2-3
CDR3aa: CASSLSRGGGTSTDTQYF; CDR3nt: TGTGCCAGCAGCTTATCCCGAGGGGGAGGTACAAGCACAGATACGCAGTATTTT; d_gene: -; v_gene: TRBV7-9; abundance: few; j_gene: TRBJ2-3
CDR3aa: CASRRAIGNTIYF; CDR3nt: TGTGCCAGTAGAAGGGCTATCGGAAACACCATATATTTT; d_gene: -; v_gene: TRBV19; abundance: -; j_gene: TRBJ1-3
CDR3aa: CASSLIGGGDLDEQYF; CDR3nt: TGTGCCAGCAGTTTAATTGGAGGGGGCGATTTGGACGAGCAGTACTTC; d_gene: -; v_gene: TRBV27; abundance: -; j_gene: TRBJ2-7
CDR3aa: CASSRRQTNTGELFF; CDR3nt: TGTGCCAGCAGTAGGAGACAGACGAACACCGGGGAGCTGTTTTTT; d_gene: -; v_gene: TRBV2; abundance: -; j_gene: TRBJ2-2
CDR3aa: CASSQGTGVPSYEQYF; CDR3nt: TGCGCCAGCAGCCAAGGGACGGGGGTGCCGTCCTACGAGCAGTACTTC; d_gene: -; v_gene: TRBV4-1; abundance: -; j_gene: TRBJ2-7
CDR3aa: CASGRGYEQYF; CDR3nt: TGTGCCAGCGGCAGGGGCTACGAGCAGTACTTC; d_gene: -; v_gene: TRBV25-1; abundance: few; j_gene: TRBJ2-7
CDR3aa: CASTPLGGRAQETQYF; CDR3nt: TGTGCCAGCACCCCTCTGGGCGGGAGGGCCCAAGAGACCCAGTACTTC; d_gene: TRBD2; v_gene: TRBV7-9; abundance: few; j_gene: TRBJ2-5
CDR3aa: CASSVLGTQQETQYF; CDR3nt: TGTGCCAGCAGCGTCCTCGGGACACAACAAGAGACCCAGTACTTC; d_gene: -; v_gene: TRBV9; abundance: -; j_gene: TRBJ2-5
CDR3aa: CASSWPSLAGYNEQFF; CDR3nt: TGCGCCAGCAGCTGGCCGTCGCTAGCGGGTTACAATGAGCAGTTCTTC; d_gene: TRBD2; v_gene: TRBV5-1; abundance: -; j_gene: TRBJ2-1
CDR3aa: CSARSSGTKAQHF; CDR3nt: TGCAGTGCTAGATCGTCAGGGACAAAGGCCCAGCATTTT; d_gene: -; v_gene: TRBV20-1; abundance: -; j_gene: TRBJ1-5
CDR3aa: CASSFGVGELFF; CDR3nt: TGTGCCAGCAGTTTTGGAGTGGGGGAGCTGTTTTTT; d_gene: -; v_gene: TRBV12-3/TRBV12-4; abundance: -; j_gene: TRBJ2-2
CDR3aa: CASSRGPSQETQYF; CDR3nt: TGTGCCAGCAGCAGGGGGCCTTCCCAAGAGACCCAGTACTTC; d_gene: TRBD1; v_gene: TRBV7-8; abundance: few; j_gene: TRBJ2-5
CDR3aa: CATSDLGTREDTQYF; CDR3nt: TGTGCCACCAGTGATTTGGGGACAAGGGAGGATACGCAGTATTTT; d_gene: -; v_gene: TRBV24-1; abundance: many; j_gene: TRBJ2-3
CDR3aa: CATSDPQGVSYNEQFF; CDR3nt: TGTGCCACCAGTGATCCCCAGGGGGTCTCCTACAATGAGCAGTTCTTC; d_gene: TRBD1; v_gene: TRBV24-1; abundance: few; j_gene: TRBJ2-1
CDR3aa: CASSPRGDSRNSPLHF; CDR3nt: TGTGCCAGCTCACCACGAGGAGACAGTCGTAATTCACCCCTCCACTTT; d_gene: -; v_gene: TRBV18; abundance: few; j_gene: TRBJ1-6
CDR3aa: CASETPIRGALTDTQYF; CDR3nt: TGCGCCAGCGAGACTCCGATCCGGGGGGCCCTCACAGATACGCAGTATTTT; d_gene: -; v_gene: TRBV5-1; abundance: -; j_gene: TRBJ2-3
CDR3aa: CASSQGTGNERYEQYF; CDR3nt: TGTGCCAGCAGCCAAGGGACCGGGAACGAGAGGTACGAGCAGTACTTC; d_gene: -; v_gene: TRBV4-2; abundance: few; j_gene: TRBJ2-7
CDR3aa: CSVRQVGGRDTQYF; CDR3nt: TGCAGCGTTCGGCAAGTTGGAGGCCGCGATACGCAGTATTTT; d_gene: -; v_gene: TRBV29-1; abundance: -; j_gene: TRBJ2-3
CDR3aa: CASSLEGTGGSFDSGNTIYF; CDR3nt: TGTGCCAGCAGCTTAGAGGGGACAGGGGGCAGTTTTGACTCTGGAAACACCATATATTTT; d_gene: TRBD1; v_gene: TRBV11-2; abundance: -; j_gene: TRBJ1-3